The T cell receptor (beta chain) described here comes from a study of regulatory and conventional T cells in RAG deficiency. Points from the study as a whole: Shorter CDR3s in all patient subsets; >80% Treg-Tconv overlap in Omenn. Other subsets showed roughly 10-fold reductions, but Treg unique TCR beta sequences fell roughly 100-fold in these patients.

Produced via immunoSEQ multiplex PCR; TCRdb's table is partial and in-frame only. The sample holds approximately 35,000 clones, 70% to 80% seen once. Blood CD4+ CD25-low CD127-high conventional T cells supplied the genomic DNA template. CDR1 and CDR2 from the germline V gene are GTSNPN and SVGIG (reference sequence). V trimming: 2 bases; J trimming: 5 bases; junction bases outside the gene matches: 13. The CDR3 sequence is 17 residues long. Regarding this clone: Its antigen is not known.

A further study also used this sample, focusing on regulatory T cells. That report notes: The primer mix had 52 TRBV and 13 TRBJ primers. Patient repertoires had restricted TRB V-J pairs and skewed V and J usage, most in Tregs.

The sequenced sample was CD4+ effector T cells sorted from blood. The sequence was obtained from a human donor in good health. The J gene is TRBJ1-5, the V gene TRBV30, with 9 bases fitting TRBD1. The CDR3 reads CAWSLTGGHLRDQPQHF. Here the CDR3 DNA reads TGTGCCTGGAGTCTAACAGGGGGCCATTTGCGAGATCAGCCCCAGCATTTT.